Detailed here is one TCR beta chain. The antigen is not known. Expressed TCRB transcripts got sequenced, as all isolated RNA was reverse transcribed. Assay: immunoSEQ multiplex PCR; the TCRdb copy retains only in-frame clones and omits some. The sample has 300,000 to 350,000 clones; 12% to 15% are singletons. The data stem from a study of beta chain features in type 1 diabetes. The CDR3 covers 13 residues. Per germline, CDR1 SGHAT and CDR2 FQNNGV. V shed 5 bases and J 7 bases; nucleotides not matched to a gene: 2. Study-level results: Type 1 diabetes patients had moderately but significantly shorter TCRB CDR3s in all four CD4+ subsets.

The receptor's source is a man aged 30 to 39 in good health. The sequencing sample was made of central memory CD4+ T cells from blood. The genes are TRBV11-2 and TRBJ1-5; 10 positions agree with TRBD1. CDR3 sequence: CASSGTGVQPQHF. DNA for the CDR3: TGTGCCAGCAGCGGGACAGGGGTGCAGCCCCAGCATTTT.